Following are 30 T cell receptor beta chains from one sample sequenced in a study of cytomegalovirus exposure and HLA in healthy donors. With 60 Vbeta and 13 Jbeta primers, the PCR was carried out. Here immunoSEQ multiplex PCR was the method, and the copy in TCRdb shows in-frame clones only, minus some. The sample holds roughly 84,000 clones, approximately 80% seen once. Sequencing was carried out using PBMCs. All receptors derive from a man aged 50 or older in good health and CMV-seronegative.

The chain couples TRBV28 to TRBJ1-5; D ambiguous. Between the trimmed V and J ends, which lost 6 bases and 4 bases, there was a span of 16 bases. Germline CDR1 reads MDHEN; CDR2 reads SYDVKM. The CDR3 runs 15 residues. The CDR3 spells CASSPPGRSNQPQHF. DNA for the CDR3: TGTGCCAGCAGCCCGCCGGGGAGGAGTAATCAGCCCCAGCATTTT.

V usage is TRBV7-9 and J usage is TRBJ2-7, with 8 bases identical to TRBD1. V lost 4 bases to trimming and J lost 3 bases; unmatched junction nucleotides: 5. The CDR3 is 14 amino acids. Looked up from germline, CDR1 is SEHNR and CDR2 is FQNEAQ (reference sequence). CDR3 loop: CASSSGTGYYEQYF. In nucleotides, the CDR3 is TGTGCCAGCAGCTCGGGGACAGGATACTACGAGCAGTACTTC.

The V call is TRBV27, the J call TRBJ2-5; D is perhaps TRBD1 (5 bases). The DNA end lines up better with TRBJ2-7; the J call may be wrong. The CDR3 has 14 residues. Germline loops: CDR1 MNHEY, CDR2 SMNVEV (reference sequence). CDR3 region: CASGEQVTSYEQYF. The CDR3 DNA reads as TGTGCCAGCGGGGAACAGGTTACCTCCTACGAGCAGTACTTC.

V and J are TRBV6-1 and TRBJ2-1; possible D gene TRBD2, 7 bases. Between the trimmed V and J ends, which lost 7 bases and 7 bases, there was a span of 17 bases. Germline lookup yields CDR1 MNHNS and CDR2 SASEGT. The CDR3 sequence is 14 residues long. The CDR3 coding sequence is TGTGCCAGCACCTCTGGGGGGGCGCGGAATGAGCAGTTCTTC. It is translated as CASTSGGARNEQFF.

Notes on this clone: A junction end diverges from the germline sequence, so it may reflect a read error. The V call is TRBV27, the J call TRBJ2-1, with 13 bases that match TRBD2. CDR1 is MNHEY and CDR2 is SMNVEV in the germline V gene (reference sequence). CDR3 length: 18 residues. The CDR3 is CASIRGGLAGLSYNEQFF. The CDR3, as DNA: TGTGCTAGCATTAGGGGGGGACTAGCGGGACTCTCCTACAATGAGCAGTTCTTC.

Comments on this clone: The same CDR3 also results from other DNA sequences found in this sample. The chain has TRBV18 and TRBJ1-2, with TRBD1 identical over 9 bases. Germline V lookup: CDR1 KGHSH, CDR2 LQKENI. This CDR3 contains 13 residues. V gave up 4 bases and J gave up 6 bases; unmatched junction bases: 3. CDR3 sequence (DNA): TGTGCCAGCTCACAGGGACAGGGAGATGGCTACACCTTC. Encoded protein: CASSQGQGDGYTF. Full variable domain (remainder filled in from reference TRBV18 and TRBJ1-2): NAGVMQNPRHLVRRRGQEARLRCSPMKGHSHVYWYRQLPEEGLKFMVYLQKENIIDESGMPKERFSAEFPKEGPSILRIQQVVRGDSAAYFCASSQGQGDGYTFGSGTRLTVV.

The chain couples TRBV4-2 to TRBJ2-7; tentative D call: TRBD2 (5 bases). CDR3 length: 13 amino acids. From germline, CDR1 is LGHNA and CDR2 YNFKEQ. Trimming took 1 base from V and 2 from J, leaving 6 bases between them. CDR3 coding DNA: TGTGCCAGCAGCCAAGCCGGGACCTACGAGCAGTACTTC. Protein sequence: CASSQAGTYEQYF.

The CDR3 spells CASSLSSRTGGKSGELFF. Here the CDR3 DNA reads TGTGCCAGCAGTTTATCATCTCGTACAGGGGGGAAGTCCGGGGAGCTGTTTTTT. This chain joins TRBV27 and TRBJ1-3; 8 bases are a match to TRBD1. The J call is in doubt because the DNA end fits TRBJ2-2 better. This CDR3 is built from 18 residues. Germline V gives CDR1 MNHEY, CDR2 SMNVEV (reference sequence).

The chain joins TRBV28 to TRBJ2-2, with a possible D match to TRBD1 (7 bases). In germline, CDR1 is MDHEN, CDR2 SYDVKM. Trimming cost V 10 bases and J 2 bases, with 14 bases left between them. This CDR3 is built from 14 residues. CDR3 nucleotide sequence: TGTGCCATCCTGACAGGGACTAACACCGGGGAGCTGTTTTTT. Translating gives CAILTGTNTGELFF.

This clone has a handful of counts. The chain carries TRBV5-6 and TRBJ1-2, with 7 nucleotides matching TRBD1. The CDR3 length is 14 residues. CDR1 is SGHDT, CDR2 YYEEEE, per germline. The V segment lost 4 bases and the J segment 3 bases; nucleotides outside the gene matches: 6. The chain's CDR3 is CASSPWDSHYGYTF. The CDR3 nucleotides are TGTGCCAGCAGCCCTTGGGACAGCCACTATGGCTACACCTTC. Variable domain in full (rest from reference TRBV5-6 and TRBJ1-2): DAGVTQSPTHLIKTRGQQVTLRCSPKSGHDTVSWYQQALGQGPQFIFQYYEEEERQRGNFPDRFSGHQFPNYSSELNVNALLLGDSALYLCASSPWDSHYGYTFGSGTRLTVV.

The V call is TRBV19, the J call TRBJ2-4, with TRBD1 matching 7 bases. Germline-derived CDR1 and CDR2 are LNHDA and SQIVND (reference sequence). This CDR3 comprises 13 residues. Trimming at V came to 6 bases and at J to 8 bases, leaving 7 bases not matched to a gene. CDR3 DNA sequence: TGTGCCAGTAGCCGACAGGGTAGGGACATTCAGTACTTC. Its protein is CASSRQGRDIQYF.

The V call is TRBV5-4, the J call TRBJ1-1, with D uncertain. This CDR3 is 15 amino acids long. Trimming took off 6 bases at V and 5 bases at J, with 20 bases between the two ends. Germline V lookup: CDR1 SGHNT, CDR2 YYREEE (reference sequence). The CDR3: CASTVSGRVLTEAFF. The CDR3 DNA reads as TGTGCCAGCACCGTCTCCGGGCGGGTTCTTACTGAAGCTTTCTTT.

The rearrangement links TRBV18 to TRBJ1-1; maybe TRBD1 (6 bases). The length of the CDR3 is 13 residues. Trimming removed 6 bases at V and 1 base at J, with 9 bases between. Germline V CDR1 and CDR2: KGHSH, LQKENI. CDR3 coding DNA: TGTGCCAGCTCCGGACAGACGAACACTGAAGCTTTCTTT. Translation: CASSGQTNTEAFF.

The chain carries TRBV28 and TRBJ1-1; D possibly corresponds to TRBD1 (6 bases). V shed 7 bases and J shed 4 bases, with 13 bases lying between them. Germline CDR1 MDHEN, CDR2 SYDVKM. This CDR3 contains 13 residues. The CDR3 DNA is TGTGCCAGCATCACTACAGGGTTCACTGAAGCTTTCTTT. Protein product: CASITTGFTEAFF.

The CDR3 here is CASRAGGTDTQYF. CDR3 DNA sequence: TGTGCCAGCCGGGCGGGGGGCACAGATACGCAGTATTTT. The chain uses TRBV21-1 and TRBJ2-3; the D call of TRBD2 is as the table states it, not checked on the DNA. TRBV21-1 is shown as a pseudogene. This CDR3 region has 13 residues.

This clone was counted between two and nine times. The chain is built from TRBV2 and TRBJ1-1; D remains ambiguous. Germline-derived CDR1 and CDR2 are SNHLY and FYNNEI. V was pared by 4 bases and J by 11 bases, with 14 bases between. The CDR3 covers 12 residues. CDR3 in DNA: TGTGCCAGCAGTGGGGCTACCTCGGCGGCTTTCTTT. It yields the protein CASSGATSAAFF.

The chain links TRBV7-8 to TRBJ2-5, with D maybe TRBD1 (6 bases). The assigned J gene may be wrong: the sequence end matches TRBJ2-7 better. Per germline, CDR1 SGHVS and CDR2 FQNEAQ. This CDR3 has 14 residues. CDR3 protein: CASSLRDTYYEQYF. CDR3 nucleotide sequence: TGTGCCAGCAGCTTGAGGGACACCTACTACGAGCAGTACTTC.

The chain uses TRBV7-6 and TRBJ1-3; possibly TRBD1 for D (6 bases). The CDR3 is made up of 17 amino acids. The V end lost 1 base, the J end lost 8 bases, and 21 bases lay between the germline ends. The germline CDR1 and CDR2 sequences are SGHVS and FNYEAQ. CDR3 loop: CASSLGLRTAAVDTIYF. CDR3 nucleotide sequence: TGTGCCAGCAGCTTAGGCCTGAGGACAGCTGCCGTGGACACCATATATTTT.

The chain carries TRBV2 and TRBJ2-3, with a weak D call TRBD2 (5 bases). Trimming stripped 0 bases from V and 0 bases from J, with 13 bases between. Looked up from germline, CDR1 is SNHLY and CDR2 is FYNNEI. The CDR3 runs 17 residues. The CDR3 here is CASSEASTRASTDTQYF. CDR3 coding DNA: TGTGCCAGCAGTGAAGCCTCCACTAGGGCTAGCACAGATACGCAGTATTTT.

V gene TRBV10-1 combines with J gene TRBJ1-4; D not certain. V was trimmed by 10 bases and J by 7 bases, leaving 25 bases between them. This CDR3 spans 16 amino acids. Germline CDR1 and CDR2: WNHNN and SYGVQD (reference sequence). This CDR3 is CANSRRRRQTSEKLFF. DNA of the CDR3: TGCGCCAACAGCCGACGACGTAGACAAACCTCTGAAAAACTGTTTTTT.

This clone occurred a few times. The chain uses TRBV5-6 and TRBJ2-3, with 8 bases matching TRBD2. CDR3 length equals 14 residues. The V gene's germline CDR1 is SGHDT and CDR2 YYEEEE. V shed 4 bases and J 5 bases; nucleotides not matched to a gene: 6. In DNA form, the CDR3 reads TGTGCCAGCAGCGTCGGGGGGGCGCGAGATACGCAGTATTTT. Its protein product is CASSVGGARDTQYF.

The CDR3 reads CASSQDRGIEYYEQYF. DNA for the CDR3: TGTGCCAGCAGCCAAGACCGCGGAATCGAATACTACGAGCAGTACTTC. The V gene is TRBV4-2, the J gene TRBJ2-7; unclear D gene. Germline V lookup: CDR1 LGHNA, CDR2 YNFKEQ. Trimming took 0 bases from V and 3 from J, leaving 15 bases between them. The CDR3 length is 16 residues.

This clone was seen more than once but under ten times. The chain links TRBV5-5 to TRBJ1-1, with unresolved D. V was clipped by 1 base and J by 0 bases, with 4 bases between them. Germline-derived CDR1 and CDR2 are SGHKS and YYEKEE (reference sequence). This CDR3 has 13 amino acids. The CDR3 loop is CASSLQLNTEAFF. As DNA, the CDR3 is TGTGCCAGCAGCTTGCAGTTGAACACTGAAGCTTTCTTT.

This chain connects TRBV2 to TRBJ2-3; TRBD1 agrees at 7 bases. The CDR3 is 14 amino acids. Trimming took 6 bases from V and 1 from J; bases not matched to a gene: 4. Germline V gives CDR1 SNHLY, CDR2 FYNNEI. CDR3 sequence: CASRNQGGTDTQYF. CDR3 in DNA: TGTGCCAGCAGGAACCAGGGGGGCACAGATACGCAGTATTTT.

The chain is built from TRBV5-1 and TRBJ1-6; 7 nucleotides align to TRBD1. V trimming: 4 bases; J trimming: 6 bases; junction bases outside the gene matches: 4. Germline CDR1 reads SGHRS; CDR2 reads YFSETQ. The CDR3 is made up of 14 amino acids. The CDR3 DNA sequence: TGCGCCAGCAGCCAGGGGACAGTTAATTCACCCCTCCACTTT. As protein: CASSQGTVNSPLHF.

The table lists this clone with a few counts. The V gene is TRBV5-1, the J gene TRBJ2-5; 7 nucleotides align to TRBD2. CDR3 length: 14 residues. The V and J ends lost 5 bases and 3 bases, in that order; junction bases with no gene match: 7. The germline V gene encodes CDR1 SGHRS and CDR2 YFSETQ. In nucleotides, the CDR3 is TGCGCCAGCAGTCGGCAGACTAGCAAAGAGACCCAGTACTTC. It yields the protein CASSRQTSKETQYF.

This chain uses TRBV7-9 with TRBJ2-7, with D tentatively TRBD1 (5 bases). The ends were cut back, 2 bases at V and 6 bases at J, with 11 bases in the middle. The CDR3 runs to 13 residues. Germline-derived CDR1 and CDR2 are SEHNR and FQNEAQ (reference sequence). The CDR3 bases are TGTGCCAGCAGCTTAACGGCAGGGCTCGAGCAGTACTTC. It translates to CASSLTAGLEQYF.

The chain is built from TRBV29-1 and TRBJ1-4; a weak D match, TRBD1 (5 bases). V lost 4 bases and J 10 bases, leaving 19 bases between the germline ends. The germline V gene has CDR1 SQVTM and CDR2 ANQGSEA. The CDR3 has 14 residues. In nucleotides, the CDR3 is TGCAGCGTTGCAGGCCTGGGGGGAGGGAGAAAACTGTTTTTT. Its translation: CSVAGLGGGRKLFF.

V is TRBV2 and J is TRBJ1-4; D is unclear. This CDR3 contains 12 residues. Germline CDR1 reads SNHLY; CDR2 reads FYNNEI. V was trimmed by 8 bases and J by 4 bases, leaving 8 bases between them. The CDR3 spells CASRVLNEKLFF. CDR3 bases: TGTGCCAGCCGGGTTCTTAATGAAAAACTGTTTTTT.

This clone was seen only a few times. The rearrangement uses TRBV5-1 and TRBJ1-3; D gene ambiguous. The V gene's germline CDR1 is SGHRS and CDR2 YFSETQ. There are 15 residues in the CDR3. Trimming stripped 0 bases from V and 2 bases from J, with 9 bases between. CDR3: CASSLVSGPGNTIYF. In DNA form, the CDR3 reads TGCGCCAGCAGCTTGGTATCTGGCCCTGGAAACACCATATATTTT.